This TCR beta chain was captured by sequencing in a study of cytomegalovirus exposure and HLA in healthy donors. Remarks on this clone: The target antigen is unknown.

Study results and caveats: Researchers reported that a few CMV-associated chains were confirmed in vitro as CMV antigen-specific. Cytomegalovirus status was reportedly diagnosed by the classifier with high sensitivity and specificity. Researchers reportedly found TCR beta sequences accurately predicted most subjects' HLA-A and HLA-B alleles.

Both 60 Vbeta primers and 13 Jbeta primers went into the PCR. Clones were read by immunoSEQ multiplex PCR, and TCRdb kept only the in-frame ones, dropping some. The sample has 240,000 or so clones, roughly four fifths seen once. The CDR3 runs 15 residues. V dropped 2 bases and J dropped 8 bases, with 18 bases sitting between them. In germline, CDR1 is SEHNR, CDR2 FQNEAQ (reference sequence). The receptor was derived from a woman between 55 and 75 years old in good health and CMV-seropositive. The source material was PBMCs. The chain links TRBV7-9 to TRBJ1-2; the D gene is possibly TRBD1 (6 bases). The DNA of the CDR3 is TGTGCCAGCAGCTTAAGGAGCTCAGGGGCTCGGGGCTACACCTTC. It encodes CASSLRSSGARGYTF.